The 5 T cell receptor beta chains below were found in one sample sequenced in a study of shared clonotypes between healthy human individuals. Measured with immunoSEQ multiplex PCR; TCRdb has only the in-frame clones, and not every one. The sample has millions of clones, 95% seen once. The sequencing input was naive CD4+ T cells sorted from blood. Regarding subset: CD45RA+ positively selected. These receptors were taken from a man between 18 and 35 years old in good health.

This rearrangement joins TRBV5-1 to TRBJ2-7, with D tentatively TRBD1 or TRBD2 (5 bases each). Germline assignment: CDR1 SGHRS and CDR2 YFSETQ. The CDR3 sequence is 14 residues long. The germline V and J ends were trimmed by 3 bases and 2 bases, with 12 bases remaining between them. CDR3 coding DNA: TGCGCCAGCAGCTGGGACGGAAGGGCCTACGAGCAGTACTTC. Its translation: CASSWDGRAYEQYF.

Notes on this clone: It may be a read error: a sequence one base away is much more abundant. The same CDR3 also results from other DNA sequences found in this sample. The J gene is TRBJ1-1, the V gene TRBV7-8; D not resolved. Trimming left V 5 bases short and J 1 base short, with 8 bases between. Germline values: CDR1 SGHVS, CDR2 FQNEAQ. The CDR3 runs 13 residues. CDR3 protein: CASSPGKNTEAFF. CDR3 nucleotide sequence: TGTGCCAGCAGCCCCGGGAAGAACACTGAAGCTTTCTTT.

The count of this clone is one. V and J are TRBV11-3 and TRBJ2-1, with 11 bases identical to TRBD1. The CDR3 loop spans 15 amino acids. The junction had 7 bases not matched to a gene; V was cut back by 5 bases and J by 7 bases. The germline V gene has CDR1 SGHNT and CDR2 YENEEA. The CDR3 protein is CASSQRDRGFNEQFF. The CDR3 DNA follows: TGTGCCAGCAGCCAGAGGGACAGGGGGTTTAATGAGCAGTTCTTC.

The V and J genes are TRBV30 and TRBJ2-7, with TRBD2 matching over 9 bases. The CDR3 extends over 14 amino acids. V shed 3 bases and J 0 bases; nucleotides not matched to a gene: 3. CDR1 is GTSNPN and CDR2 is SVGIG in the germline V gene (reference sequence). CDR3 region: CAWRNSGSSYEQYF. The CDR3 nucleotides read TGTGCCTGGAGAAATAGCGGGAGCTCCTACGAGCAGTACTTC.

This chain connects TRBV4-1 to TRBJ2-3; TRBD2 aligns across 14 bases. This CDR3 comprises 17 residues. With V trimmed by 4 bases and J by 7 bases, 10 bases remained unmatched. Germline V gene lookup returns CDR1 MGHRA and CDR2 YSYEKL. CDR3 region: CASSRGTSGSLENTQYF. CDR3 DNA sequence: TGCGCCAGCAGCCGGGGGACTAGCGGGAGTTTAGAAAATACGCAGTATTTT.